This note documents a single TCR beta chain sequence. This entry belongs to a study of blood T cell repertoires in COVID-19. Turning to the study itself: COVID-19 samples, acute and convalescent, were from the United States, Italy and Spain. The analysed material was cDNA or gDNA that came from T cells, B-cell-depleted T cells, or PBMCs.

CDR3 length equals 12 residues. CDR1 and CDR2 (germline): SGHVS, FNYEAQ. V gave up 5 bases and J gave up 5 bases, with 6 bases separating them. Per the original methods: Nucleated cell number was recorded as an estimate derived from reference gene primer amplification. Generated by immunoSEQ multiplex PCR, the TCRdb table keeps only in-frame clones and is missing some. V, J and clone size reflect that table, while D and trimming were determined from the DNA. Of nearly 200,000 clones listed, around four fifths were seen once; the top ten hold around 21%. The TCR sequence derives from a human donor in a cohort sampled during active COVID-19. The chain is built from TRBV7-6 and TRBJ2-2; D is unresolved. Sample: peripheral blood. The CDR3 sequence: CASSQATGELFF. In DNA, the CDR3 is TGTGCCAGCAGCCAGGCAACCGGGGAGCTGTTTTTT.